These 4 T cell receptor beta chains originate from one sample sequenced in a study of T cell responses to AZD1222 COVID-19 vaccine. The protocol was immunoSEQ multiplex PCR, while the TCRdb copy is restricted to in-frame clones and leaves out a portion. The sample records tens of thousands of clones, approximately 85% being singletons. The material was peripheral blood, obtained on day 0 of AZD1222 vaccination. All receptors come from an adult in good health.

Written as DNA, the CDR3 is TGTGCCAGCAGCTTGGATAGGGGTCTCGGGGAGCTGTTTTTT. Amino acid sequence: CASSLDRGLGELFF. V and J are TRBV5-8 and TRBJ2-2; D perhaps matches TRBD1 (5 bases). V lost 0 bases and J 7 bases, leaving 10 bases between the germline ends. Germline CDR1 is SGHTS and CDR2 is YDEGEE. This CDR3 region has 14 residues.

The chain recombines TRBV5-1 with TRBJ1-2, with D maybe TRBD1 (6 bases). Germline V gene data show CDR1 as SGHRS and CDR2 as YFSETQ. V lost 2 bases and J lost 8, with 19 bases in between. The CDR3 contains 15 residues. The CDR3 DNA is TGCGCCAGCAGCTTTTTCCAGGGGCCCAATGGGGGCTACACCTTC. This gives the protein CASSFFQGPNGGYTF.

The chain combines TRBV9 with TRBJ1-4; 9 bases line up with TRBD1. The CDR3 is 16 amino acids. Germline assignment: CDR1 SGDLS and CDR2 YYNGEE. J was trimmed by 8 bases and V by 0 bases; bases with no gene match: 8. CDR3 nucleotide sequence: TGTGCCAGCAGCGTAGGCACCGGGACAGGGATAGAAAAACTGTTTTTT. It yields the protein CASSVGTGTGIEKLFF.

The gene calls are TRBV18 and TRBJ2-1, with TRBD2 identical over 7 bases. J gave up 5 bases and V 0 bases, and 1 base lay outside the gene matches. This CDR3 contains 14 residues. Germline V gene sequence: CDR1 KGHSH, CDR2 LQKENI. The CDR3 is CASSPPAGDNEQFF. CDR3 DNA: TGTGCCAGCTCACCACCGGCGGGGGACAATGAGCAGTTCTTC. The full variable domain, completed using reference TRBV18 and TRBJ2-1, is NAGVMQNPRHLVRRRGQEARLRCSPMKGHSHVYWYRQLPEEGLKFMVYLQKENIIDESGMPKERFSAEFPKEGPSILRIQQVVRGDSAAYFCASSPPAGDNEQFFGPGTRLTVL.